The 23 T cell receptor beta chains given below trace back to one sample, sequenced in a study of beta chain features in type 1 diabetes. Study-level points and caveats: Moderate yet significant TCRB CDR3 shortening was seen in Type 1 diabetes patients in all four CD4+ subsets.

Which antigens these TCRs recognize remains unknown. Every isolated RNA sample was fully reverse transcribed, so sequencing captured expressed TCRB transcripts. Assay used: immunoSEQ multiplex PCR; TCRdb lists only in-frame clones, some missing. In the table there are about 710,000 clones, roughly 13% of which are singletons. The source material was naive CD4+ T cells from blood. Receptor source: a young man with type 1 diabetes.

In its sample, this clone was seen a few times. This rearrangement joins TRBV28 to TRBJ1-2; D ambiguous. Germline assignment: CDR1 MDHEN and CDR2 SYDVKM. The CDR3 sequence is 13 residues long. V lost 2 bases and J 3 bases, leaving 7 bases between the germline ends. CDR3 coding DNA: TGTGCCAGCAGTTTAAACCAAGACTATGGCTACACCTTC. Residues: CASSLNQDYGYTF.

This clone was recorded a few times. CDR3 nucleotide sequence: TGTGCCAGCAGCTTGGGAGAAGGGCGCGAGCAGTACTTC. Translation gives CASSLGEGREQYF. V is TRBV7-2 and J is TRBJ2-7; TRBD2 is a possible D gene (5 bases). CDR1 is SGHTA, CDR2 FQGNSA, per germline. V was pared by 3 bases and J by 6 bases, with 12 bases between. CDR3 length: 13 amino acids.

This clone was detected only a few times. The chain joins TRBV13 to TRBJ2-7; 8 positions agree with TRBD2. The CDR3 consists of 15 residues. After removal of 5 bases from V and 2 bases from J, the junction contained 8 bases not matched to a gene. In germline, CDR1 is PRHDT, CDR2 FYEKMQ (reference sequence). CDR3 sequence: CASSPPGLVPYEQYF. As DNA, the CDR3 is TGTGCCAGCAGCCCTCCGGGACTAGTTCCCTACGAGCAGTACTTC.

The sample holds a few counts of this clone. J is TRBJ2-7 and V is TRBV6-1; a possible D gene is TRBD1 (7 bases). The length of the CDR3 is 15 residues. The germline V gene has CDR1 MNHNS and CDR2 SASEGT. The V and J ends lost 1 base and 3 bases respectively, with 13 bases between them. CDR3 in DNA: TGTGCCAGCAGTGAAGGGGGAGGACAGGTCTACGAGCAGTACTTC. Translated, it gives CASSEGGGQVYEQYF.

The CDR3 DNA reads TGTGCCAGCAGCTTCGGACAGGGGCCAGATACGCAGTATTTT. It codes for CASSFGQGPDTQYF. J is TRBJ2-3 and V is TRBV5-4, with 9 bases lining up with TRBD1. This CDR3 is 14 amino acids long. Germline CDR1 is SGHNT and CDR2 is YYREEE (reference sequence). V shed 2 bases, J shed 4 bases, and the junction held 2 bases outside the gene matches.

As DNA, the CDR3 is TGCAGCGTTGAAGTAAGGGGGCTGGACACCATATATTTT. Residues: CSVEVRGLDTIYF. The chain uses TRBV29-1 and TRBJ1-3; the match to TRBD1 covers 7 bases. J was trimmed by 8 bases and V by 1 base; bases with no gene match: 5. The germline V gene encodes CDR1 SQVTM and CDR2 ANQGSEA. This CDR3 has 13 residues.

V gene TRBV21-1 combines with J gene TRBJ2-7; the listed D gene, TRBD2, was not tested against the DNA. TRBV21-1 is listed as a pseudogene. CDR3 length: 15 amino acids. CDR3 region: CASTPSGLGNYEQYF. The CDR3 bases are TGTGCCAGCACCCCTTCGGGACTGGGAAACTACGAGCAGTACTTC.

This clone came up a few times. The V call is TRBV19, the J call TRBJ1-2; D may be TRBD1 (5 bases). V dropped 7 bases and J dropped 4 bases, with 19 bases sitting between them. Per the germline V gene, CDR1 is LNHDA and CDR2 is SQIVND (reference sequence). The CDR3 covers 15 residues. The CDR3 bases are TGTGCCAGTAACCCACGGCCACAGGACCTCTATGGCTACACCTTC. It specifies CASNPRPQDLYGYTF. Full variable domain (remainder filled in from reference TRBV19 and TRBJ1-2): DGGITQSPKYLFRKEGQNVTLSCEQNLNHDAMYWYRQDPGQGLRLIYYSQIVNDFQKGDIAEGYSVSREKKESFPLTVTSAQKNPTAFYLCASNPRPQDLYGYTFGSGTRLTVV.

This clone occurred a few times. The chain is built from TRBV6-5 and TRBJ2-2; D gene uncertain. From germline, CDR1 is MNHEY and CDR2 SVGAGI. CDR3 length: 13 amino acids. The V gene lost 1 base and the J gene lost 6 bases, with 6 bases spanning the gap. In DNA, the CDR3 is TGTGCCAGCAGTTACTTCCCTGCCGGGGAGCTGTTTTTT. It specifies CASSYFPAGELFF.

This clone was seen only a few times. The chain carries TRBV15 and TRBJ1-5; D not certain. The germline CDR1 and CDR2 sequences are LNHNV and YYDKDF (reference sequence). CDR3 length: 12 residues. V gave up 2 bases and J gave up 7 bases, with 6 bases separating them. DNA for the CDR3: TGTGCCACCAGCAGATTGTCCCAGCCCCAGCATTTT. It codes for CATSRLSQPQHF.

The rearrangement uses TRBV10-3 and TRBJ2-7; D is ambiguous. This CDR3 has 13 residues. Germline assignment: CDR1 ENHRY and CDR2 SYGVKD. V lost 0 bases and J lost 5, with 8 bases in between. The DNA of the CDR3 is TGTGCCATCAGTGAGTCGAATGGGAACGAGCAGTACTTC. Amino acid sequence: CAISESNGNEQYF.

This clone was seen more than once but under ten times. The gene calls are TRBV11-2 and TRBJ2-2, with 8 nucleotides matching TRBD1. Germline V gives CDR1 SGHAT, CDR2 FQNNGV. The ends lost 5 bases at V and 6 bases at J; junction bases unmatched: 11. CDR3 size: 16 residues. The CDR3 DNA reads TGTGCCAGCAGCACACGCAGGGGGCGATGGGCCGGGGAGCTGTTTTTT. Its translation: CASSTRRGRWAGELFF.

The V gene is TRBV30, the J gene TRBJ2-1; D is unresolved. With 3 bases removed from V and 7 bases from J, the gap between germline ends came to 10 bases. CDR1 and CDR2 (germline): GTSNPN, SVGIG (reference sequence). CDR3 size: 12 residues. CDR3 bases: TGTGCCTGGAGGACTTACGTGAATGAGCAGTTCTTC. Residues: CAWRTYVNEQFF.

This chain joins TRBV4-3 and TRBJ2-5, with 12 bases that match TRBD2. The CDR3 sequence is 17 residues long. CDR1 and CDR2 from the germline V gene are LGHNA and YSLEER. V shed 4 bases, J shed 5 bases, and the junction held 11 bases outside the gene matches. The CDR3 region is CASSPQRLAGGRETQYF. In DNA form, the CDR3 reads TGCGCCAGCAGCCCTCAACGTCTAGCGGGGGGGCGGGAGACCCAGTACTTC.

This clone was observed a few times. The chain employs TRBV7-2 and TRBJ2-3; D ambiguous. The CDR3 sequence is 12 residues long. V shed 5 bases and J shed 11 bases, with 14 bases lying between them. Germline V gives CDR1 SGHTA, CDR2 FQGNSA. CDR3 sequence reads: CASSQPGRQQYF. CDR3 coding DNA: TGTGCCAGCAGCCAACCCGGCAGACAGCAGTATTTT.

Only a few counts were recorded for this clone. The DNA of the CDR3 is TGCAGCGTTGCCGGACAGGAAGATCAGCCCCAGCATTTT. This translates into CSVAGQEDQPQHF. The genes are TRBV29-1 and TRBJ1-5; 7 bases are shared with TRBD1. Germline CDR1 reads SQVTM; CDR2 reads ANQGSEA. CDR3 length: 13 amino acids. V shed 4 bases, J shed 5 bases, and the junction held 5 bases outside the gene matches. The full variable domain, in which reference TRBV29-1 and TRBJ1-5 provide the parts outside the CDR3, is SAVISQKPSRDICQRGTSLTIQCQVDSQVTMMFWYRQQPGQSLTLIATANQGSEATYESGFVIDKFPISRPNLTFSTLTVSNMSPEDSSIYLCSVAGQEDQPQHFGDGTRLSIL.

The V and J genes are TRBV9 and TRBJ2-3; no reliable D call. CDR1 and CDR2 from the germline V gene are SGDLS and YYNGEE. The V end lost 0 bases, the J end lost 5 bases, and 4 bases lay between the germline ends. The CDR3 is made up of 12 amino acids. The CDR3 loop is CASSVARDTQYF. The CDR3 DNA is TGTGCCAGCAGCGTAGCGCGAGATACGCAGTATTTT.

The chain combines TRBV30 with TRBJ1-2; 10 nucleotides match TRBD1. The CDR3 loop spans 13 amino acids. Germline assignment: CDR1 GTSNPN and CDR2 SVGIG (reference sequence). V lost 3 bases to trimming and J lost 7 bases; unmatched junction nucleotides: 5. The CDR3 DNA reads TGTGCCTGGAGAAGACAGGGGGCCGTTGGCTACACCTTC. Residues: CAWRRQGAVGYTF.

The CDR3 is CASSPQGDQPQHF. The CDR3 region has the DNA TGCGCCAGCAGCCCACAGGGCGATCAGCCCCAGCATTTT. This chain links TRBV4-1 with TRBJ1-5, with D possibly TRBD1 on 6 matching bases. V was cut by 4 bases and J by 5 bases, with 9 bases left in between. The germline gives CDR1 MGHRA, CDR2 YSYEKL. This CDR3 is built from 13 residues.

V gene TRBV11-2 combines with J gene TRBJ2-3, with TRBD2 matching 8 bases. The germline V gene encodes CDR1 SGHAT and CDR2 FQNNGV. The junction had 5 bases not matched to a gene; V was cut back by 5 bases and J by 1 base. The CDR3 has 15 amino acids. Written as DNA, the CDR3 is TGTGCCAGCAGCGGTTTGCGGGGGGGCACAGATACGCAGTATTTT. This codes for CASSGLRGGTDTQYF.

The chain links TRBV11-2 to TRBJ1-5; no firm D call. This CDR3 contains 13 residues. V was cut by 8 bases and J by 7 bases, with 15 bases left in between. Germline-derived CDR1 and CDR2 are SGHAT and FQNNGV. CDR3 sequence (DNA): TGTGCCAGCTTGGGAGGTCCGAGGCAGCCCCAGCATTTT. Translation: CASLGGPRQPQHF.

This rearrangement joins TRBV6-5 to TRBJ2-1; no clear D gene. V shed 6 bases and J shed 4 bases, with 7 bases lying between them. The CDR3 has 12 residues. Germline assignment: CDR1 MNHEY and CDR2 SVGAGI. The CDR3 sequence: CASRHAYNEQFF. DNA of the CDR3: TGTGCCAGCAGGCACGCGTACAATGAGCAGTTCTTC.

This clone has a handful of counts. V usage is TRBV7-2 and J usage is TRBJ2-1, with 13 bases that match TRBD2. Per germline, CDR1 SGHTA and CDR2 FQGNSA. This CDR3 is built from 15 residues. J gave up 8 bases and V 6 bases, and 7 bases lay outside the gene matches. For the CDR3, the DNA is TGTGCCAGCAGTTTAAGGACTAGCGGGAGCTATGAGCAGTTCTTC. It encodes CASSLRTSGSYEQFF.